The subject of this entry is one T cell receptor beta chain. The antigen is undetermined. This record comes from a study of CD8+CD57+ T cells in acquired aplastic anemia. Study overall: Yields of DNA that came from sorted CD4+ and CD8+ cells averaged about 3.5 ug. Healthy donor sequencing depth: some 10 million CD4+, roughly 11 million CD8+ reads.

The CDR3 extends over 15 amino acids. The germline CDR1 and CDR2 sequences are SGHTA and FQGNSA. The trim removed 7 bases at V and 4 bases at J, leaving 11 bases unmatched. Overall study findings and caveats: Overlap between patients and controls comprised about 30 CD8+ CDR3 sequences.

TCR beta VDJ and CDR3 profiles were obtained from a genomic DNA template. TCRdb re-called the reads through MiXCR, storing one row per CDR3 protein. The sample has around 51,000 distinct CDR3 sequences; about three quarters are singletons. The sample was sorted CD4+, CD8+, or CD8+CD57+ T cells (not recorded which) from PBMCs. The chain is built from TRBV7-2 and TRBJ1-1; 8 bases agree with TRBD1. The receptor was isolated from a human donor in good health, serving as a control. The DNA of the CDR3 is TGTGCCAGCACGCCAAGGACAGGGTTTTTCACTGAAGCTTTCTTT. Protein product: CASTPRTGFFTEAFF.